These 28 T cell receptor beta chains share one sample of origin, sequenced in a study of cytomegalovirus exposure and HLA in healthy donors. The study ran its PCR with 60 Vbeta and 13 Jbeta primers. This table comes from immunoSEQ multiplex PCR, and its TCRdb copy is limited to in-frame clones, with some not included. Found here are about 210,000 clones, over 80% of them singletons; the top ten hold 9.5% to 13%. Source material: PBMCs. The source is a woman aged 50 to 60 in good health and CMV-seropositive.

V gene TRBV19 combines with J gene TRBJ2-1; 10 bases are shared with TRBD2. CDR3 length: 15 amino acids. CDR1 and CDR2 from the germline V gene are LNHDA and SQIVND (reference sequence). Trimming removed 4 bases from V and 7 bases from J; junction bases left unmatched: 7. The CDR3 here is CASSTSGGAWNEQFF. In DNA, the CDR3 is TGTGCCAGTAGTACCAGCGGGGGGGCCTGGAATGAGCAGTTCTTC.

This clone occurred once. This chain links TRBV4-1 with TRBJ2-1; TRBD2 is a possible D gene (5 bases). Trimming took 4 bases from V and 0 from J, leaving 16 bases between them. This CDR3 contains 17 residues. Germline V gene lookup returns CDR1 MGHRA and CDR2 YSYEKL. The CDR3, as DNA: TGCGCCAGCAGCCTGGTAGCGCGACCATCCTCCTACAATGAGCAGTTCTTC. As protein: CASSLVARPSSYNEQFF.

The chain uses TRBV6-1 and TRBJ1-6, with TRBD1 matching 8 bases. Germline V gives CDR1 MNHNS, CDR2 SASEGT. The CDR3 sequence is 14 residues long. Trimming cost V 6 bases and J 9 bases; bases outside gene matches: 7. As DNA, the CDR3 is TGTGCCAGCAGGACGACAGGGGCCGGTTCACCCCTCCACTTT. Its translation: CASRTTGAGSPLHF.

The V call is TRBV5-1, the J call TRBJ2-3; the match to TRBD2 covers 10 bases. CDR3 size: 15 residues. Trimming took 1 base from V and 5 from J; bases not matched to a gene: 4. The germline V gene encodes CDR1 SGHRS and CDR2 YFSETQ. CDR3 in DNA: TGCGCCAGCAGCTTGCAGCGGGGGGGTGGAGATACGCAGTATTTT. Residues: CASSLQRGGGDTQYF.

With respect to this clone: At one end, the junction sequence differs from germline, possibly due to a read error. The V call is TRBV7-9, the J call TRBJ2-3, with TRBD2 identical over 9 bases. Germline-derived CDR1 and CDR2 are SEHNR and FQNEAQ (reference sequence). This CDR3 comprises 17 residues. CDR3 residues: CSSSLGRAGGYTDTQYF. CDR3 nucleotide sequence: TGTTCCAGCAGCTTAGGTCGAGCGGGGGGTTACACAGATACGCAGTATTTT.

The chain combines TRBV7-8 with TRBJ1-1; D is ambiguous. The V and J ends lost 5 bases and 1 base respectively, with 11 bases between them. The CDR3 is made up of 14 amino acids. CDR1 and CDR2 (germline): SGHVS, FQNEAQ. DNA for the CDR3: TGTGCCAGCAGCCTCTGGGAGTCGAACACTGAAGCTTTCTTT. Protein: CASSLWESNTEAFF.

This clone was picked up a small number of times. J is TRBJ1-4 and V is TRBV5-1, with D possibly being TRBD1 (6 bases). Germline assignment: CDR1 SGHRS and CDR2 YFSETQ. The CDR3 spans 13 residues. Trimming left V 0 bases short and J 7 bases short, with 7 bases between. CDR3 DNA: TGCGCCAGCAGCTTGGTAGGGGGTGAAAAACTGTTTTTT. Encoded protein: CASSLVGGEKLFF.

This clone was seen a few times. The V and J genes are TRBV4-3 and TRBJ1-2; weak D call: TRBD1 (5 bases). CDR1 LGHNA and CDR2 YSLEER come from the germline V gene. Trimming removed 1 base from V and 4 bases from J, with 13 bases in between. CDR3 size: 15 residues. The CDR3 DNA reads as TGCGCCAGCAGCCAAGGAGGTGGGGCGACCTATGGCTACACCTTC. Translating gives CASSQGGGATYGYTF.

The gene calls are TRBV7-9 and TRBJ2-1; 16 bases align to TRBD2. The CDR3 loop spans 19 amino acids. CDR1 is SEHNR and CDR2 is FQNEAQ in the germline V gene (reference sequence). Trimming cost V 4 bases and J 8 bases; bases outside gene matches: 14. This CDR3 reads CASSSRGLAGGTLRDEQFF. The CDR3 DNA is TGTGCCAGCAGCTCTAGGGGACTAGCGGGGGGGACTCTACGGGATGAGCAGTTCTTC.

V gene TRBV4-1 combines with J gene TRBJ2-5, with D maybe TRBD2 (5 bases). The CDR3 is made up of 16 amino acids. Germline CDR1 reads MGHRA; CDR2 reads YSYEKL. V lost 4 bases and J lost 3, with 18 bases in between. CDR3 residues: CASSPRRAPGKETQYF. The CDR3 DNA is TGCGCCAGCAGCCCCCGGCGGGCCCCTGGCAAAGAGACCCAGTACTTC.

V is TRBV5-1 and J is TRBJ2-3, with 8 bases aligning to TRBD2. V lost 0 bases to trimming and J lost 6 bases; unmatched junction nucleotides: 3. The CDR3 has 14 amino acids. Per germline, CDR1 SGHRS and CDR2 YFSETQ. The chain's CDR3 is CASSLGLAGDTQYF. As DNA, the CDR3 is TGCGCCAGCAGCTTGGGGTTAGCGGGGGATACGCAGTATTTT.

The chain is built from TRBV4-1 and TRBJ2-4; 10 nucleotides align to TRBD2. CDR3 length: 16 amino acids. V lost 0 bases to trimming and J lost 6 bases; unmatched junction nucleotides: 5. From germline, CDR1 is MGHRA and CDR2 YSYEKL. The CDR3 spells CASSQDSGGFGNIQYF. CDR3 DNA: TGCGCCAGCAGCCAAGATAGCGGGGGGTTTGGAAACATTCAGTACTTC.

The genes are TRBV5-1 and TRBJ1-1; D may be TRBD1 (6 bases). There are 15 residues in the CDR3. CDR1 and CDR2 (germline): SGHRS, YFSETQ. Trimming shortened V by 0 bases and J by 1 base, and 10 bases separated the two germline ends. Here the CDR3 reads CASSLGAQGNTEAFF. Here the CDR3 DNA reads TGCGCCAGCAGCTTGGGGGCACAGGGGAACACTGAAGCTTTCTTT. The complete variable domain, with remaining parts taken from reference TRBV5-1 and TRBJ1-1, reads KAGVTQTPRYLIKTRGQQVTLSCSPISGHRSVSWYQQTPGQGLQFLFEYFSETQRNKGNFPGRFSGRQFSNSRSEMNVSTLELGDSALYLCASSLGAQGNTEAFFGQGTRLTVV.

The chain combines TRBV6-5 with TRBJ2-5; TRBD1 agrees at 8 bases. J gave up 1 base and V 5 bases, and 6 bases lay outside the gene matches. The CDR3 totals 15 residues. Per the germline V gene, CDR1 is MNHEY and CDR2 is SVGAGI. This CDR3 is CASSLAGGFQETQYF. CDR3 DNA: TGTGCCAGCAGTCTCGCAGGGGGCTTCCAAGAGACCCAGTACTTC.

This clone came up once. The rearrangement joins TRBV18 to TRBJ2-3; TRBD1 aligns across 9 bases. The CDR3 sequence is 16 residues long. The V gene end was trimmed by 6 bases and the J gene end by 2 bases; junction bases not matched to a gene: 9. Germline loops: CDR1 KGHSH, CDR2 LQKENI. CDR3 sequence (DNA): TGTGCCAGCTCCATCGGGACAGGGCCGACCACAGATACGCAGTATTTT. This sequence encodes CASSIGTGPTTDTQYF. Full variable domain (missing parts from reference TRBV18 and TRBJ2-3): NAGVMQNPRHLVRRRGQEARLRCSPMKGHSHVYWYRQLPEEGLKFMVYLQKENIIDESGMPKERFSAEFPKEGPSILRIQQVVRGDSAAYFCASSIGTGPTTDTQYFGPGTRLTVL.

This chain connects TRBV28 to TRBJ2-1; D may be TRBD1 (6 bases). Deletions cut 6 bases from V and 6 bases from J, with 24 bases between. The CDR3 spans 17 residues. The V gene's germline CDR1 is MDHEN and CDR2 SYDVKM. The CDR3, as DNA: TGTGCCAGCAGCCCCCGTTGGGGGCGGTTCGGCGTCAATGAGCAGTTCTTC. Translated, it gives CASSPRWGRFGVNEQFF.

This clone turned up a few times. V and J are TRBV7-3 and TRBJ2-1; 7 nucleotides align to TRBD2. Looked up from germline, CDR1 is SGHTA and CDR2 is FQGTGA. V was pared by 5 bases and J by 7 bases, with 2 bases of the junction left unmatched. This CDR3 contains 12 residues. The CDR3 nucleotides read TGTGCCAGCAGCCCCGGGGGGAATGAGCAGTTCTTC. It is translated as CASSPGGNEQFF.

V usage is TRBV19 and J usage is TRBJ2-7, with TRBD1 identical over 7 bases. The germline V gene has CDR1 LNHDA and CDR2 SQIVND (reference sequence). The CDR3 runs to 14 residues. The junction had 5 bases not matched to a gene; V was cut back by 4 bases and J by 2 bases. CDR3 amino acids: CASSRGRGPYEQYF. The CDR3 DNA follows: TGTGCCAGTAGTAGGGGTAGGGGGCCCTACGAGCAGTACTTC.

Many counts were recorded for this clone. This chain uses TRBV5-1 with TRBJ1-2; maybe TRBD1 (5 bases). The CDR3 extends over 14 amino acids. Germline values: CDR1 SGHRS, CDR2 YFSETQ. V gave up 0 bases and J gave up 5 bases, with 11 bases separating them. The DNA for the CDR3 is TGCGCCAGCAGCTTGGCCCAGGGAGGTTATGGCTACACCTTC. Encoded protein: CASSLAQGGYGYTF. The whole variable domain, remainder taken from reference TRBV5-1 and TRBJ1-2, is KAGVTQTPRYLIKTRGQQVTLSCSPISGHRSVSWYQQTPGQGLQFLFEYFSETQRNKGNFPGRFSGRQFSNSRSEMNVSTLELGDSALYLCASSLAQGGYGYTFGSGTRLTVV.

This sequence joins TRBV7-8 and TRBJ2-7; TRBD1 matches at 9 bases. Germline-derived CDR1 and CDR2 are SGHVS and FQNEAQ. The CDR3 sequence is 15 residues long. V dropped 6 bases and J dropped 2; count of bases not matched to a gene: 8. CDR3 sequence: CASRYRDRAPYEQYF. In nucleotides, the CDR3 is TGTGCCAGCAGGTACCGGGACAGGGCTCCCTACGAGCAGTACTTC.

This chain joins TRBV7-9 and TRBJ2-3, with D possibly TRBD2 on 6 matching bases. Germline CDR1 reads SEHNR; CDR2 reads FQNEAQ (reference sequence). The length of the CDR3 is 14 residues. The germline V and J ends were trimmed by 2 bases and 6 bases, with 12 bases remaining between them. The CDR3 protein is CASSLSQAGDTQYF. The CDR3 region has the DNA TGTGCCAGCAGCTTAAGCCAGGCGGGGGATACGCAGTATTTT.

The chain recombines TRBV2 with TRBJ2-5; a possible D gene is TRBD1 (6 bases). V lost 6 bases and J lost 4, with 15 bases in between. Germline-derived CDR1 and CDR2 are SNHLY and FYNNEI. CDR3 length: 14 residues. CDR3: CASSHRVTTETQYF. In DNA, the CDR3 is TGTGCCAGCAGCCACAGGGTTACCACAGAGACCCAGTACTTC.

The gene calls are TRBV5-4 and TRBJ2-3; 7 nucleotides line up with TRBD1. V lost 5 bases and J lost 3; bases outside the gene matches: 6. Germline CDR1 reads SGHNT; CDR2 reads YYREEE (reference sequence). CDR3 length equals 14 residues. CDR3 bases: TGTGCCAGCAGTTCCGACAGGGTTACAGATACGCAGTATTTT. Its translation is CASSSDRVTDTQYF.

The chain's CDR3 is CASSLEVWLPSGNTIYF. The CDR3, as DNA: TGTGCCAGCAGCTTAGAAGTTTGGCTTCCCTCAGGAAACACCATATATTTT. The gene calls are TRBV11-2 and TRBJ1-3; D remains unclear. Germline loops: CDR1 SGHAT, CDR2 FQNNGV. The CDR3 spans 17 residues. Between the trimmed V and J ends, which lost 0 bases and 4 bases, there was a span of 16 bases.

The chain recombines TRBV5-6 with TRBJ2-7, with 8 nucleotides matching TRBD1. The V gene's germline CDR1 is SGHDT and CDR2 YYEEEE. V was pared by 0 bases and J by 4 bases, with 3 bases of the junction left unmatched. This CDR3 has 14 residues. The CDR3 nucleotides are TGTGCCAGCAGCTTGGGGACAGGGATGTACGAGCAGTACTTC. Translated, it gives CASSLGTGMYEQYF.

As concerns this clone: Other DNA sequences in this specimen translate into the identical CDR3. The chain links TRBV5-1 to TRBJ2-1; tentatively, D is TRBD2 (6 bases). This CDR3 region has 14 residues. From germline, CDR1 is SGHRS and CDR2 YFSETQ. The V and J ends lost 0 bases and 6 bases respectively, with 10 bases between them. The CDR3 sequence: CASSLVQGGNEQFF. CDR3 in DNA: TGCGCCAGCAGCTTGGTCCAGGGAGGCAATGAGCAGTTCTTC.

On this clone: At one end the junction does not follow the germline gene, possibly because of a read error. This chain links TRBV7-9 with TRBJ2-7, with 9 bases aligning to TRBD2. Germline V lookup: CDR1 SEHNR, CDR2 FQNEAQ (reference sequence). This CDR3 comprises 15 residues. CDR3 sequence reads: CSSSSTGLALYEQYF. CDR3 nucleotides: TGTTCCAGCAGCTCGACGGGACTAGCTTTGTACGAGCAGTACTTC.

The table lists this clone with a count of one. The chain uses TRBV7-3 and TRBJ2-5; 7 nucleotides line up with TRBD2. Unmatched junction bases numbered 10, after V lost 4 bases and J lost 5 bases. The germline V gene has CDR1 SGHTA and CDR2 FQGTGA. This CDR3 is 15 amino acids long. Written as DNA, the CDR3 is TGTGCCAGCAGCTCACCACGTGGGGGGGTGGAGACCCAGTACTTC. Its translation: CASSSPRGGVETQYF.